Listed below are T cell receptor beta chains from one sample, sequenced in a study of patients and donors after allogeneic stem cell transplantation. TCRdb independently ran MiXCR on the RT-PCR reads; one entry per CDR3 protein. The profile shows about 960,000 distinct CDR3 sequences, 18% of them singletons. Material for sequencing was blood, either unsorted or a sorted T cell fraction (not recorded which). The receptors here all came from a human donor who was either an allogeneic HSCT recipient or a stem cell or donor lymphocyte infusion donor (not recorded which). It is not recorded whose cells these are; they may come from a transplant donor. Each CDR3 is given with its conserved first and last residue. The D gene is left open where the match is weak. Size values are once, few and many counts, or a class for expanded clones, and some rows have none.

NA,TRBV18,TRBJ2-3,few,TGTGCCAGCCGGACGCACACAGATACGCAGTATTTT,CASRTHTDTQYF
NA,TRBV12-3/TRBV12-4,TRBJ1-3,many,TGTGCCAGCAGTTCAGGATTTAGCTCTGGAAACACCATATATTTT,CASSSGFSSGNTIYF
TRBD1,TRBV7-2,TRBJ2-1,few,TGTGCCAGCAGGCGACAGGGGCTTTACAATGAGCAGTTCTTC,CASRRQGLYNEQFF
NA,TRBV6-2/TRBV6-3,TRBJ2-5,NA,TGTGCCAGCAGTTACTCGACGGGACAAGTGGGGACCCAGTACTTC,CASSYSTGQVGTQYF
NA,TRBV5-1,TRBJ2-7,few,TGCGCCAGCAGCTTGGCAGGGTGGGATTACGAGCAGTACTTC,CASSLAGWDYEQYF
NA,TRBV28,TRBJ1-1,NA,TGTGCCAGCAGTTCCGTGGGGCTCGGCACTGAAGCTTTCTTT,CASSSVGLGTEAFF
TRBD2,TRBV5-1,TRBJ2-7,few,TGCGCCAGCAGCTGGGCTAGCGGGGACTACGAGCAGTACTTC,CASSWASGDYEQYF
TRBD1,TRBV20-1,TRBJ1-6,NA,TGCAGTGCTAGGACGACAGGGATTAATTCACCCCTCCACTTT,CSARTTGINSPLHF
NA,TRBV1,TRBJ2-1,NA,TGCACCAGCAGCCACCCAACTAGCAATGAGCAGTTCTTC,CTSSHPTSNEQFF
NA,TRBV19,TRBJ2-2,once,TGTGCCAGTAGTATACGAACGATCTTCGCCGGGGAGCTGTTTTTT,CASSIRTIFAGELFF
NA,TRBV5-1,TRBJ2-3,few,TGCGCCAGCAGCTTGGGGACGATTACTAGCACAGATACGCAGTATTTT,CASSLGTITSTDTQYF
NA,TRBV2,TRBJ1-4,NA,TGTGCCAGCAGTGACAATAGGGCTGGTGGAAAACTGTTTTTT,CASSDNRAGGKLFF
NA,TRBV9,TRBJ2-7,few,TGTGCCAGCAGCCGAGGTCATACCTCCTACGAGCAGTACTTC,CASSRGHTSYEQYF
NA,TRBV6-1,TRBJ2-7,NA,TGTGCCAGCAGTACCGGGACCATAAACTACGAGCAGTACTTC,CASSTGTINYEQYF
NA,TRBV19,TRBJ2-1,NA,TGTGCCAGTAGTCGAAAAGCCTCGTACAATGAGCAGTTCTTC,CASSRKASYNEQFF
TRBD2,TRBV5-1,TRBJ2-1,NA,TGCGCCAGCAGCTTCCAGATAGCGGGAGAGCAGTTCTTC,CASSFQIAGEQFF
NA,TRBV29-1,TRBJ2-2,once,TGCAGCGTTGGAGGGGTTGGGAACACCGGGGAGCTGTTTTTT,CSVGGVGNTGELFF
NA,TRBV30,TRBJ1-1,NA,TGTGCCTGGAGTGTCCTAGGGGGCACTGAAGCTTTCTTT,CAWSVLGGTEAFF
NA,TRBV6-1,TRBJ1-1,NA,TGTGCCAGCAGGCTCTTTGGTGGGGTGATGAACACTGAAGCTTTCTTT,CASRLFGGVMNTEAFF
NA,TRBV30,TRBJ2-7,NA,TGTGCCTGGAGTGGGGAGTACTTTCGCGAGCAGTACTTC,CAWSGEYFREQYF
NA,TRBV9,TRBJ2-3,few,TGTGCCAGCAGCGTAGCCCCAGCACCGGGGTCGGATACGCAGTATTTT,CASSVAPAPGSDTQYF
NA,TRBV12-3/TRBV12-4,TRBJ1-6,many,TGTGCCCCCCCCAACAATAATTCACCCCTCCACTTT,CAPPNNNSPLHF
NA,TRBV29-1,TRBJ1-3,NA,TGCAGCGTTGAAGAATTGGAGGGGAGCTCTGGAAACACCATATATTTT,CSVEELEGSSGNTIYF
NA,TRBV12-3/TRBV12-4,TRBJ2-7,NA,TGTGCCAGCAGTACCGGGACGGAGACCTACGAGCAGTACTTC,CASSTGTETYEQYF
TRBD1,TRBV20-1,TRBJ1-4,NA,TGCAGTGCTAGACCCGGGACAGGGGGTGTGGATGAAAAACTGTTTTTT,CSARPGTGGVDEKLFF
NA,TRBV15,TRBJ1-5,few,TGTGCCACCAGCAGGCGGGGTGGCGATCAGCCCCAGCATTTT,CATSRRGGDQPQHF
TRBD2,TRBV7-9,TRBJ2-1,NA,TGTGCCAGCAGCTTAGACGGACTAGCGGGCATCAATGAGCAGTTCTTC,CASSLDGLAGINEQFF
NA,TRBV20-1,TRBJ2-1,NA,TGCAGTGCTAGAAATAGCGACTACGCCCCTTACAATGAGCAGTTCTTC,CSARNSDYAPYNEQFF
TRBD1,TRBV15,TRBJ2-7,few,TGTGCCACCAGCAGTGGGGACAGAGGGAACTCCTACGAGCAGTACTTC,CATSSGDRGNSYEQYF
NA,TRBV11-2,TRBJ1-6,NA,TGTGCCAGCAGCTTAGATCGCCGGAGCTCCTATAATTCACCCCTCCACTTT,CASSLDRRSSYNSPLHF
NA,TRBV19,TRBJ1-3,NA,TGTGCCACCTCACGAGGGGGAACCACTGGAAACACCATATATTTT,CATSRGGTTGNTIYF
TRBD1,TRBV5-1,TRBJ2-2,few,TGCGCCAGCAGCTCACAGGGGAGGAACACCGGGGAGCTGTTTTTT,CASSSQGRNTGELFF
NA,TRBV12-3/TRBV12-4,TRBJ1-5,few,TGTGCCAGCAGACCTGGGGGGGCGAGTCAGCCCCAGCATTTT,CASRPGGASQPQHF
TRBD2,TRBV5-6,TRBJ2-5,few,TGTGCCAGCAGCTTGGAACTCGGACCGGGACTAGCAGCCCAAGAGACCCAGTACTTC,CASSLELGPGLAAQETQYF
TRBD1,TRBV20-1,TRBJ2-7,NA,TGCAGTGCTGGGACAGAGAACTACGAGCAGTACTTC,CSAGTENYEQYF
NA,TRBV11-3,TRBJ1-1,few,TGTGCCAGCAGCTTGAGGCGCAGGGGACTTATCACTGAAGCTTTCTTT,CASSLRRRGLITEAFF
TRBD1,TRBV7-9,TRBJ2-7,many,TGTGCCAGCAGCCCCCTCCGGGACAGGGTATACGAGCAGTACTTC,CASSPLRDRVYEQYF
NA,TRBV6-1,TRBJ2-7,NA,TGTGCCAGCAGTGAATCCACGGCCCGTCTTTCCTACGAGCAGTACTTC,CASSESTARLSYEQYF
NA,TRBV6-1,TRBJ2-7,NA,TGTGCCAACACTCAGGGTCCGAGAAATGGGAACGAGCAGTACTTC,CANTQGPRNGNEQYF
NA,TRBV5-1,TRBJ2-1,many,TGCGCCAGCAGCTTGGCCGCAAGCACGGGAAATGAGCAGTTCTTC,CASSLAASTGNEQFF
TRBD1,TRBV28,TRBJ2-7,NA,TGTGCCAGCCGGACAGGGCTGACCTACGAGCAGTACTTC,CASRTGLTYEQYF
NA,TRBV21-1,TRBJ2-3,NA,TGTGCCAGAAAAGGGGACTTCACCTGGGACGGTACGCAGTATTTT,CARKGDFTWDGTQYF
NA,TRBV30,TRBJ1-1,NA,TGTGCCTGGAGTGTACTAGGTCAAGCTTTCTTT,CAWSVLGQAFF
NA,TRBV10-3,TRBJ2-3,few,TGTGCCATCAGTGTCGGCGGTAACACAGATACGCAGTATTTT,CAISVGGNTDTQYF
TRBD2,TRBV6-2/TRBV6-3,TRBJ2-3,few,TGTGCCATTTCCCCCGGACTAGCGGGGTCAGATACGCAGTATTTT,CAISPGLAGSDTQYF
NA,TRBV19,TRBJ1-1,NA,TGTGCCAGTAGTATGAGAATTGGGAACACTGAAGCTTTCTTT,CASSMRIGNTEAFF
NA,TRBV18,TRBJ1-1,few,TGTGCCAGCTCACCTCAACAGGGCACGAACACTGAAGCTTTCTTT,CASSPQQGTNTEAFF
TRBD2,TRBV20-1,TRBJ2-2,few,TGCAGTGCTCAGCTACCGGGACTAGCGGGCGCCGGGGAGCTGTTTTTT,CSAQLPGLAGAGELFF
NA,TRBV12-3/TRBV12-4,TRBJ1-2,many,TGTGCCAGCAGTTTAGGGGACGGCTATGGCTACACCTTC,CASSLGDGYGYTF
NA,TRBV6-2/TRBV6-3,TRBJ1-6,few,TGTGCCAGCAGCCGAACAGGGAGAAACTCACCCCTCCACTTT,CASSRTGRNSPLHF
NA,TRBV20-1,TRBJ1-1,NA,TGCAGTGCTAGAGGAGAGATGAACACTGAAGCTTTCTTT,CSARGEMNTEAFF
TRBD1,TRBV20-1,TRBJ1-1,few,TGCAGTGCTAGACCAAGGACAGGACCTAACACTGAAGCTTTCTTT,CSARPRTGPNTEAFF
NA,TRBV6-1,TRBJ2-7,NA,TGTGCCAGCAGCTTGATAACACGAGGCCACGAGCAGTACTTC,CASSLITRGHEQYF
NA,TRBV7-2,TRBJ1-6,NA,TGTGCCAGCAGCCAATCAGTAGGGCTCAAGCCCCTCCACTTT,CASSQSVGLKPLHF
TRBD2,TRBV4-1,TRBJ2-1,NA,TGCGCCAGCAGCCCGTCTAGCGGGGGGTCCGATGAGCAGTTCTTC,CASSPSSGGSDEQFF
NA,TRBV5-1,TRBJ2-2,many,TGCGCCAGCAGCCGAGCGGCGAACACCGGGGAGCTGTTTTTT,CASSRAANTGELFF
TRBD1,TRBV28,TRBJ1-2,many,TGTGCCAGCAGTTCTCAGGGGGGAGACTATGGCTACACCTTC,CASSSQGGDYGYTF